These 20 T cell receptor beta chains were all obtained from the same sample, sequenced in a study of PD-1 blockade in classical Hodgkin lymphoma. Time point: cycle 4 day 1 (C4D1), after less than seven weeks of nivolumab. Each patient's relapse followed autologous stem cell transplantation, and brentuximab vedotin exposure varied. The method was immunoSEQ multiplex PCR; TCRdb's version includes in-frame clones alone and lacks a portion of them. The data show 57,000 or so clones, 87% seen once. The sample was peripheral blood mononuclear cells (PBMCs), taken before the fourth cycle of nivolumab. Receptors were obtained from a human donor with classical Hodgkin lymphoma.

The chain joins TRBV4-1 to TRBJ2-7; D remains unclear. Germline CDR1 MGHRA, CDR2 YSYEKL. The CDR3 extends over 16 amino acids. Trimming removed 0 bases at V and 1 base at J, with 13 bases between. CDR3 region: CASSQEILRNSYEQYF. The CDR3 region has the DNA TGCGCCAGCAGCCAAGAAATTTTGCGTAATTCCTACGAGCAGTACTTC.

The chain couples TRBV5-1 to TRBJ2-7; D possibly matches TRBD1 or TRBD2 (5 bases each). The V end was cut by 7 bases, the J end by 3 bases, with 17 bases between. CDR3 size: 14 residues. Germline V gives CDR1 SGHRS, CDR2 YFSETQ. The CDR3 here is CASAGIGGFYEQYF. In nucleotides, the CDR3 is TGCGCCAGCGCAGGGATTGGGGGTTTCTACGAGCAGTACTTC.

This CDR3 reads CACGVIETQYF. The CDR3 DNA reads TGTGCCTGCGGGGTTATTGAGACCCAGTACTTC. This chain connects TRBV2 to TRBJ2-5, with D tentatively TRBD2 (6 bases). With 11 bases removed from V and 5 bases from J, the gap between germline ends came to 12 bases. Germline CDR1 is SNHLY and CDR2 is FYNNEI. The CDR3 is made up of 11 amino acids.

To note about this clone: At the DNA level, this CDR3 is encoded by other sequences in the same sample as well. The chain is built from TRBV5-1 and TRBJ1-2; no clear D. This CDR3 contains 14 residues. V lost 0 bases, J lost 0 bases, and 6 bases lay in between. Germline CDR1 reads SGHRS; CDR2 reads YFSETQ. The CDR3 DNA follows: TGCGCCAGCAGCTTGGACAGAGCTAACTATGGCTACACCTTC. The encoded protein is CASSLDRANYGYTF.

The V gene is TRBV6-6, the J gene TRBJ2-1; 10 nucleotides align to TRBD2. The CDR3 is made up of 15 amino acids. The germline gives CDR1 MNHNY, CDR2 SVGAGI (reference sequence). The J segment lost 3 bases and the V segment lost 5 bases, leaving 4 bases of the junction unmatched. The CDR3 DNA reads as TGTGCCAGCAGTCACCCTAGCGGGGGCTACAATGAGCAGTTCTTC. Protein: CASSHPSGGYNEQFF.

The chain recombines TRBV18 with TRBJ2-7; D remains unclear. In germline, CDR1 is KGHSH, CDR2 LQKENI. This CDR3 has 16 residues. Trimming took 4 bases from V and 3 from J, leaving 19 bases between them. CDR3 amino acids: CASSLFDTLSHYEQYF. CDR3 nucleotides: TGTGCCAGCTCACTCTTCGACACCCTGAGTCACTACGAGCAGTACTTC.

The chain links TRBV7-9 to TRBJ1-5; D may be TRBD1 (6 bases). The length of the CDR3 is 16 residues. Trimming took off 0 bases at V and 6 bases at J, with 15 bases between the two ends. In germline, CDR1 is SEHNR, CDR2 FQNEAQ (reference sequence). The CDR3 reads CASSLALGGASQPQHF. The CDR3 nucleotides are TGTGCCAGCAGCTTAGCGCTTGGGGGCGCGAGTCAGCCCCAGCATTTT.

As DNA, the CDR3 is TGTGCCAGCAGCCTCCCCACGGGCGGGGTGGTTGGCTACACCTTC. This translates into CASSLPTGGVVGYTF. This chain links TRBV28 with TRBJ1-2, with no clear D. The germline V gene has CDR1 MDHEN and CDR2 SYDVKM. The CDR3 runs to 15 residues. Trimming took off 6 bases at V and 7 bases at J, with 21 bases between the two ends.

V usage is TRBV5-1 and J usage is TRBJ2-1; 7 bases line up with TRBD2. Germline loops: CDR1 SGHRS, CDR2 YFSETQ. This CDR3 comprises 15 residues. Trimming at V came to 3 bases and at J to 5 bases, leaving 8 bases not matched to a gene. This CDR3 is CASSWGPREDNEQFF. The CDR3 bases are TGCGCCAGCAGCTGGGGACCCCGGGAGGACAATGAGCAGTTCTTC. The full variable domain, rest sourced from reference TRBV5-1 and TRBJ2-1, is KAGVTQTPRYLIKTRGQQVTLSCSPISGHRSVSWYQQTPGQGLQFLFEYFSETQRNKGNFPGRFSGRQFSNSRSEMNVSTLELGDSALYLCASSWGPREDNEQFFGPGTRLTVL.

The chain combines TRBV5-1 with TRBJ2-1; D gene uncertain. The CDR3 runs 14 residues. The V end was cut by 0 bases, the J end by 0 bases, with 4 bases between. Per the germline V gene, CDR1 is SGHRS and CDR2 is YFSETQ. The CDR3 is CASSLAASYNEQFF. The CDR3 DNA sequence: TGCGCCAGCAGCTTGGCGGCCTCCTACAATGAGCAGTTCTTC.

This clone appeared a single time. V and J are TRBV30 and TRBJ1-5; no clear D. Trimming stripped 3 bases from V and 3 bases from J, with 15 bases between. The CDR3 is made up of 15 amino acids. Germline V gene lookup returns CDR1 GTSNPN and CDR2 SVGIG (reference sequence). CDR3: CAWSDYGGLNQPQHF. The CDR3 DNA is TGTGCCTGGAGCGACTACGGCGGGCTCAATCAGCCCCAGCATTTT.

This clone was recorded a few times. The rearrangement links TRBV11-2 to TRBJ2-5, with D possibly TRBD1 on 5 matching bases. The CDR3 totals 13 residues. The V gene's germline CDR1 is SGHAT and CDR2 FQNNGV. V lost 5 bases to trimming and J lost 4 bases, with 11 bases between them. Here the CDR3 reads CASSPPGLETQYF. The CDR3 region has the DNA TGTGCCAGCAGCCCACCAGGGCTAGAGACCCAGTACTTC.

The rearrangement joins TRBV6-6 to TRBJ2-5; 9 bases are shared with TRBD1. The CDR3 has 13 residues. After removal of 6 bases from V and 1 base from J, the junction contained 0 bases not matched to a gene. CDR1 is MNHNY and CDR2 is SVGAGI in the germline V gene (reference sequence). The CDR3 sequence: CASRTGGQETQYF. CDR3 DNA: TGTGCCAGCAGGACAGGGGGCCAAGAGACCCAGTACTTC.

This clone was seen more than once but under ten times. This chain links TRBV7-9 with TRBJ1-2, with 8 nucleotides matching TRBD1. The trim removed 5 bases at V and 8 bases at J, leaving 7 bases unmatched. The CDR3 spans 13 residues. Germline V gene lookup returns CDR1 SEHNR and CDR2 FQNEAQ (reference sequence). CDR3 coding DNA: TGTGCCAGCAGCCCCGACAGGGGACGAGGCTACACCTTC. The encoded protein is CASSPDRGRGYTF.

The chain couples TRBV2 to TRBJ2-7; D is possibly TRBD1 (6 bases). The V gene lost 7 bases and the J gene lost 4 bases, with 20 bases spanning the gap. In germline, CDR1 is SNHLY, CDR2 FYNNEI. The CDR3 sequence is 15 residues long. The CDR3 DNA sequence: TGTGCCAGCATCCTCAGGGCGACAGGAGGATACGAGCAGTACTTC. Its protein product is CASILRATGGYEQYF.

The DNA for the CDR3 is TGCGCCAGCAGCTTGGTCACCAGCCCTAACTATGGCTACACCTTC. It codes for CASSLVTSPNYGYTF. V is TRBV5-1 and J is TRBJ1-2; D is ambiguous. Germline-derived CDR1 and CDR2 are SGHRS and YFSETQ. This CDR3 spans 15 amino acids. Trimming cost V 0 bases and J 0 bases, with 9 bases left between them.

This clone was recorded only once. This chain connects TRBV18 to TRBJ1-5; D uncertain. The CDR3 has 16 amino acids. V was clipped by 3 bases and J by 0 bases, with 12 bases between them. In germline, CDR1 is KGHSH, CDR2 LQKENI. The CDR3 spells CASSPGLRYSNQPQHF. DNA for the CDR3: TGTGCCAGCTCACCGGGTCTAAGATATAGCAATCAGCCCCAGCATTTT.

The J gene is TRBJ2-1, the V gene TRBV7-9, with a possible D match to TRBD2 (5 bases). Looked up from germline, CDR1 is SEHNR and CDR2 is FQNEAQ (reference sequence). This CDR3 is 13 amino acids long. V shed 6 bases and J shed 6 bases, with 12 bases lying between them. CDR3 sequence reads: CASRFTSANEQFF. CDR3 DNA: TGTGCCAGCAGGTTTACTAGTGCCAATGAGCAGTTCTTC.

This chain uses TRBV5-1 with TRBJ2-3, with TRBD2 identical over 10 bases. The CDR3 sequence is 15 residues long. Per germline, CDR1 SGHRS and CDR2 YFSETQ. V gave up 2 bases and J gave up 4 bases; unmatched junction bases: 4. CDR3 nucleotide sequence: TGCGCCAGCAGCTTTAGCGGGGGGCGGGCAGATACGCAGTATTTT. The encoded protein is CASSFSGGRADTQYF.

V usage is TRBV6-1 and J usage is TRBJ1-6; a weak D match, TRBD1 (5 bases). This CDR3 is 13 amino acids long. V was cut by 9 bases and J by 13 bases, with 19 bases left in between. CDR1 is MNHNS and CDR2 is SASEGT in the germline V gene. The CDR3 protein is CASRLRDLRPLHF. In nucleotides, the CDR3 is TGTGCCAGTCGCCTGAGGGACCTAAGGCCCCTCCACTTT.